What follows are 22 T cell receptor beta chains derived from one specimen sequenced in a study of vaccination and CD4 T cells after COVID-19. Treatment of the sample: approximately 9-day PBMC culture with coronavirus spike peptide pools or control peptides (ViraFEST assay). Oncomine TCR Beta short-read sequencing was applied to DNA from cultured CD4+ T cells. TCRdb reprocessed the PCR reads via MiXCR and lists one record per CDR3 protein. The sample contains around 14,000 distinct CDR3 sequences, approximately 47% of which appear only once. Their antigens remain unidentified. Source material: CD4+ T cells from blood, cultured in vitro. These receptors all come from a human donor who had recovered from COVID-19.

This clonotype has only a few counts. V is TRBV7-2 and J is TRBJ2-2; unclear D gene. The CDR3 has 14 residues. Germline loops: CDR1 SGHTA, CDR2 FQGNSA. Between the trimmed V and J ends, which lost 2 bases and 4 bases, there was a span of 8 bases. The CDR3 loop is CASSLIPLTGELFF. CDR3 coding DNA: TGTGCCAGCAGCTTAATCCCGCTCACCGGGGAGCTGTTTTTT.

This clonotype was detected only a few times. The CDR3 DNA sequence: TGTGCCAGCAGCTCTGGGGGGAACTCCTACGAGCAGTACTTC. As protein: CASSSGGNSYEQYF. This chain connects TRBV7-2 to TRBJ2-7, with a weak D call TRBD2 (6 bases). The CDR3 loop spans 14 amino acids. CDR1 SGHTA and CDR2 FQGNSA come from the germline V gene. Deletions cut 4 bases from V and 0 bases from J, with 10 bases between.

This chain uses TRBV11-2 with TRBJ2-3; 12 bases are a match to TRBD2. V was pared by 5 bases and J by 4 bases, with 16 bases of the junction left unmatched. This CDR3 region has 19 residues. The V gene's germline CDR1 is SGHAT and CDR2 FQNNGV. The CDR3 loop is CASSKRGASGGASPDTQYF. The CDR3 coding sequence is TGTGCCAGCAGCAAACGAGGGGCTAGCGGGGGGGCCTCCCCAGATACGCAGTATTTT. The full variable domain, its missing parts supplied by reference TRBV11-2 and TRBJ2-3, is EAGVAQSPRYKIIEKRQSVAFWCNPISGHATLYWYQQILGQGPKLLIQFQNNGVVDDSQLPKDRFSAERLKGVDSTLKIQPAKLEDSAVYLCASSKRGASGGASPDTQYFGPGTRLTVL.

In its sample, this clonotype was seen a few times. V gene TRBV29-1 combines with J gene TRBJ1-1, with a weak D call TRBD1 (5 bases). V lost 5 bases and J lost 0, with 10 bases in between. The CDR3 has 13 amino acids. CDR1 and CDR2 (germline): SQVTM, ANQGSEA. The CDR3 loop reads CSVSDSMNTEAFF. The CDR3 DNA sequence: TGCAGCGTTTCTGACAGCATGAACACTGAAGCTTTCTTT. The whole variable domain, filled in from reference TRBV29-1 and TRBJ1-1, reads SAVISQKPSRDICQRGTSLTIQCQVDSQVTMMFWYRQQPGQSLTLIATANQGSEATYESGFVIDKFPISRPNLTFSTLTVSNMSPEDSSIYLCSVSDSMNTEAFFGQGTRLTVV.

The chain has TRBV20-1 and TRBJ1-4; D might be TRBD1 (5 bases). Germline assignment: CDR1 DFQATT and CDR2 SNEGSKA (reference sequence). V was clipped by 1 base and J by 8 bases, with 5 bases between them. The CDR3 contains 11 residues. Here the CDR3 DNA reads TGCAGTGCTAGAGGGGACGAAAAACTGTTTTTT. It encodes CSARGDEKLFF.

The rearrangement links TRBV5-1 to TRBJ2-2, with D perhaps matching TRBD2 (5 bases). V lost 3 bases to trimming and J lost 7 bases, with 19 bases between them. This CDR3 has 16 residues. CDR1 and CDR2 from the germline V gene are SGHRS and YFSETQ. The CDR3 bases are TGCGCCAGCAGCTGGACCGCGGGTGTGTGGGGCGGGGAGCTGTTTTTT. It translates to CASSWTAGVWGGELFF.

The chain employs TRBV7-9 and TRBJ2-1; no definite D call. Trimming shortened V by 7 bases and J by 5 bases, and 15 bases separated the two germline ends. The CDR3 has 14 amino acids. Germline V gene lookup returns CDR1 SEHNR and CDR2 FQNEAQ (reference sequence). The CDR3: CASNEVGFNNEQFF. As DNA, the CDR3 is TGTGCCAGCAACGAGGTGGGGTTCAACAATGAGCAGTTCTTC. Full variable domain (rest looked up from reference TRBV7-9 and TRBJ2-1): DTGVSQNPRHKITKRGQNVTFRCDPISEHNRLYWYRQTLGQGPEFLTYFQNEAQLEKSRLLSDRFSAERPKGSFSTLEIQRTEQGDSAMYLCASNEVGFNNEQFFGPGTRLTVL.

The rearrangement links TRBV6-2 or TRBV6-3 to TRBJ2-2; no definite D call. The length of the CDR3 is 14 residues. V was cut by 5 bases and J by 1 base, with 8 bases left in between. Germline V gene sequence: CDR1 MNHEY, CDR2 SVGEGT. The CDR3 nucleotides read TGTGCCAGCAGTCCCAGAATGAACACCGGGGAGCTGTTTTTT. It specifies CASSPRMNTGELFF.

The chain has TRBV15 and TRBJ1-2, with 8 bases identical to TRBD1. V trimming: 4 bases; J trimming: 3 bases; junction bases outside the gene matches: 7. Germline-derived CDR1 and CDR2 are LNHNV and YYDKDF (reference sequence). The CDR3 has 15 residues. The CDR3 DNA sequence: TGTGCCACCAGCATGATAGGACAGGGTGACTATGGCTACACCTTC. This codes for CATSMIGQGDYGYTF.

The rearrangement uses TRBV2 and TRBJ1-2, with TRBD1 as a possible D gene (5 bases). Germline V gene data show CDR1 as SNHLY and CDR2 as FYNNEI. V lost 7 bases and J lost 0, with 15 bases in between. This CDR3 is 15 amino acids long. The CDR3 reads CASMRDGGANYGYTF. CDR3 nucleotide sequence: TGTGCCAGCATGAGGGATGGGGGAGCTAACTATGGCTACACCTTC.

The V call is TRBV10-3, the J call TRBJ1-1, with TRBD1 as a possible D gene (5 bases). V dropped 7 bases and J dropped 0 bases, with 9 bases sitting between them. Germline CDR1 and CDR2: ENHRY and SYGVKD. There are 13 residues in the CDR3. The CDR3 here is CAITPTVNTEAFF. In DNA, the CDR3 is TGTGCCATCACACCGACAGTGAACACTGAAGCTTTCTTT.

This clonotype was seen only a few times. The chain recombines TRBV11-3 with TRBJ1-1; D is possibly TRBD1 (6 bases). This CDR3 region has 14 residues. Germline-derived CDR1 and CDR2 are SGHNT and YENEEA. V lost 5 bases and J 2 bases, leaving 12 bases between the germline ends. The CDR3 nucleotides read TGTGCCAGCAGCCAGGGGTTTGGCAACACTGAAGCTTTCTTT. Translation: CASSQGFGNTEAFF.

The chain employs TRBV20-1 and TRBJ2-3; 14 nucleotides align to TRBD2. With 5 bases clipped from V and 6 bases from J, the junction kept 7 bases outside the gene matches. Germline CDR1 and CDR2: DFQATT and SNEGSKA (reference sequence). CDR3 size: 15 residues. CDR3 DNA: TGCAGTGCTGTAGGGACTAGCGGGAGAGAGGATACGCAGTATTTT. Protein sequence: CSAVGTSGREDTQYF.

The chain is built from TRBV4-2 and TRBJ1-2; the D gene is possibly TRBD1 (6 bases). This CDR3 comprises 17 residues. Trimming left V 4 bases short and J 4 bases short, with 22 bases between. Germline loops: CDR1 LGHNA, CDR2 YNFKEQ. The CDR3, as DNA: TGTGCCAGCAGCCCGGGGGCGTCTGACGCAAGGGGCTATGGCTACACCTTC. It specifies CASSPGASDARGYGYTF.

This clonotype has more than one count but fewer than ten. The CDR3 loop reads CASSLRSLDTIYF. For the CDR3, the DNA is TGTGCCAGCAGCTTACGATCCCTGGACACCATATATTTT. The rearrangement links TRBV5-8 to TRBJ1-3, with D unresolved. Trimming took 2 bases from V and 8 from J, leaving 11 bases between them. CDR3 size: 13 residues. Looked up from germline, CDR1 is SGHTS and CDR2 is YDEGEE.

The chain is built from TRBV7-2 and TRBJ2-3, with TRBD2 identical over 9 bases. V lost 10 bases and J lost 3; bases outside the gene matches: 5. Looked up from germline, CDR1 is SGHTA and CDR2 is FQGNSA. The CDR3 covers 13 residues. CDR3 loop: CATALAGTDTQYF. The CDR3 nucleotides are TGTGCCACTGCCCTAGCGGGGACAGATACGCAGTATTTT.

This sequence joins TRBV11-3 and TRBJ2-5; weak D call: TRBD2 (6 bases). Germline loops: CDR1 SGHNT, CDR2 YENEEA. Trimming shortened V by 7 bases and J by 2 bases, and 17 bases separated the two germline ends. The CDR3 sequence is 15 residues long. The CDR3 reads CASTYRAGRQETQYF. Written as DNA, the CDR3 is TGTGCCAGCACCTATAGGGCGGGACGACAAGAGACCCAGTACTTC.

The CDR3 sequence: CASSFTSGTGAGYGYTF. The CDR3 coding sequence is TGTGCCAGCAGCTTTACCAGCGGGACAGGGGCCGGGTATGGCTACACCTTC. This chain connects TRBV7-9 to TRBJ1-2; 10 positions match TRBD1. The CDR3 consists of 17 residues. After removal of 3 bases from V and 5 bases from J, the junction contained 12 bases not matched to a gene. The germline V gene has CDR1 SEHNR and CDR2 FQNEAQ (reference sequence).

The sample holds one count of this clonotype. The chain employs TRBV28 and TRBJ2-3; 16 nucleotides agree with TRBD2. V shed 11 bases and J 3 bases; nucleotides not matched to a gene: 2. The CDR3 is made up of 14 amino acids. Per the germline V gene, CDR1 is MDHEN and CDR2 is SYDVKM. DNA for the CDR3: TGTGCCGGGACTAGCGGGAGGGCAACAGATACGCAGTATTTT. It encodes CAGTSGRATDTQYF.

This clonotype was detected only a few times. The CDR3, as DNA: TGTGCCAGCAGCCCCCGAGGCGGGGGGCGTGAGCAGTTCTTC. Protein: CASSPRGGGREQFF. The rearrangement links TRBV7-3 to TRBJ2-1; 8 bases are a match to TRBD2. The CDR3 runs 14 residues. Germline V CDR1 and CDR2: SGHTA, FQGTGA. With 5 bases clipped from V and 9 bases from J, the junction kept 9 bases outside the gene matches.

CDR3 sequence reads: CASSSGTSGSTGELFF. In DNA form, the CDR3 reads TGTGCCAGCAGCTCCGGGACTAGCGGGTCAACCGGGGAGCTGTTTTTT. V usage is TRBV5-4 and J usage is TRBJ2-2; 12 bases map to TRBD2. The CDR3 totals 16 residues. The germline V gene has CDR1 SGHNT and CDR2 YYREEE (reference sequence). Trimming took 3 bases from V and 5 from J; bases not matched to a gene: 5.

About this clonotype itself: The DNA is omitted, as the CDR3 cannot be located on it reliably, and the CDR3 follows TCRdb's listing. This chain uses TRBV7-2 with TRBJ1-1; the table's TRBD1 call for D was not verified on the DNA. The CDR3 extends over 21 residues, inclusive of both ends. Germline V gene sequence: CDR1 SGHTA, CDR2 FQGNSA. CDR3 residues: CASSRDVYEQYFGPGQAEAFF.